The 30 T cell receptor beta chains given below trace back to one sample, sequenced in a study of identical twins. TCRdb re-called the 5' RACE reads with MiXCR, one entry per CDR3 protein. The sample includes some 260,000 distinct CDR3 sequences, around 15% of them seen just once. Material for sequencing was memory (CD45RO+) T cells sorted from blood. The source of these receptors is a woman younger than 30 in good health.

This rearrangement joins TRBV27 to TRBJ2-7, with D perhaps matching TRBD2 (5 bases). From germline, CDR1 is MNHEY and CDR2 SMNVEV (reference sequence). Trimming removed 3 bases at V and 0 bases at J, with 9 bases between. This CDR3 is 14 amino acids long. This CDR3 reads CASSFSESSYEQYF. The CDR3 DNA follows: TGTGCCAGCAGTTTTAGCGAGAGCTCCTACGAGCAGTACTTC.

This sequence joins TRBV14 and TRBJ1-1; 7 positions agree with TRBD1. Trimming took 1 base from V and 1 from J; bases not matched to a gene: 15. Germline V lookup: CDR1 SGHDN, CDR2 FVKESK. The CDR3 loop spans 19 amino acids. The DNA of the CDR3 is TGTGCCAGCAGCCAAGGCATCAGGTTCGGGGCAGGGGGGAACACTGAAGCTTTCTTT. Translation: CASSQGIRFGAGGNTEAFF. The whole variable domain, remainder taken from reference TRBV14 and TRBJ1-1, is EAGVTQFPSHSVIEKGQTVTLRCDPISGHDNLYWYRRVMGKEIKFLLHFVKESKQDESGMPNNRFLAERTGGTYSTLKVQPAELEDSGVYFCASSQGIRFGAGGNTEAFFGQGTRLTVV.

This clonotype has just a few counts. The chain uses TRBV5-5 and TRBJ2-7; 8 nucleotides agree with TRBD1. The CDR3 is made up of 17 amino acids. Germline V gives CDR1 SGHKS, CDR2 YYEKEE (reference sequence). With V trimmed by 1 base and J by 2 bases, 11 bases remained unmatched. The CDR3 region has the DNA TGTGCCAGCAGCTTGACCCAGACGACAGGGGTAGCCTACGAGCAGTACTTC. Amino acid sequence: CASSLTQTTGVAYEQYF. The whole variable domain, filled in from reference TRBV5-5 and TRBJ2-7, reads DAGVTQSPTHLIKTRGQQVTLRCSPISGHKSVSWYQQVLGQGPQFIFQYYEKEERGRGNFPDRFSARQFPNYSSELNVNALLLGDSALYLCASSLTQTTGVAYEQYFGPGTRLTVT.

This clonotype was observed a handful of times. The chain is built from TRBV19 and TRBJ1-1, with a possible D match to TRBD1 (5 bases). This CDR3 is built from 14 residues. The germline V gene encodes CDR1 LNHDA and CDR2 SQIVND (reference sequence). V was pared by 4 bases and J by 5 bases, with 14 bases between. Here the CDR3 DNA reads TGTGCCAGTAGTAAGGGGAGGGGAAATACTGAAGCTTTCTTT. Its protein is CASSKGRGNTEAFF.

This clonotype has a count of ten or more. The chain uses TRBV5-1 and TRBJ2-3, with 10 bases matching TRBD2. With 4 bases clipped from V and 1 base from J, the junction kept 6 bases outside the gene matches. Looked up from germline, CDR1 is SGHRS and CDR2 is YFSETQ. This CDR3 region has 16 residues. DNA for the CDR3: TGCGCCAGCAGCCCCGGACTAGCGGTTGGCACAGATACGCAGTATTTT. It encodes CASSPGLAVGTDTQYF.

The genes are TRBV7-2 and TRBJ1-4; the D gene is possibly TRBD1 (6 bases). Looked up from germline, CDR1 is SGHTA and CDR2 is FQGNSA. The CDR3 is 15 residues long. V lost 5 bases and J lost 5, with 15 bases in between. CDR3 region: CASSPGQFENEKLFF. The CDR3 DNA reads TGTGCCAGCAGCCCCGGACAGTTTGAAAATGAAAAACTGTTTTTT.

The CDR3 reads CASRPLVFVHEQYF. CDR3 DNA sequence: TGTGCCAGCAGGCCGCTAGTTTTCGTGCACGAGCAGTACTTC. The chain has TRBV12-3 or TRBV12-4 and TRBJ2-7; no firm D call. V dropped 6 bases and J dropped 5 bases, with 17 bases sitting between them. The length of the CDR3 is 14 residues.

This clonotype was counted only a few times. The chain's CDR3 is CASSLGMGQETQYF. CDR3 coding DNA: TGCGCCAGCAGCCTTGGGATGGGCCAAGAGACCCAGTACTTC. This chain uses TRBV5-1 with TRBJ2-5; D is uncertain. Germline CDR1 and CDR2: SGHRS and YFSETQ. V was cut by 4 bases and J by 1 base, with 11 bases left in between. The CDR3 extends over 14 amino acids.

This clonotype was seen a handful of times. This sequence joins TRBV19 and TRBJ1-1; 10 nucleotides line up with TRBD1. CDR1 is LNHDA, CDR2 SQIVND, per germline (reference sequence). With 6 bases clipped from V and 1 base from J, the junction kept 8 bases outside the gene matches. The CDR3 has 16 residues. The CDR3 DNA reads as TGTGCCAGTAGAAAAACCGGGACAGGGGCGAACACTGAAGCTTTCTTT. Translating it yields CASRKTGTGANTEAFF.

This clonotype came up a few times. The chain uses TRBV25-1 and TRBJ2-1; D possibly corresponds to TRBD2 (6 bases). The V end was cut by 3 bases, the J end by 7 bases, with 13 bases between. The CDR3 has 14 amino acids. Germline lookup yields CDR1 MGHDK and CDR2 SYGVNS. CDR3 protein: CASSDGRFGNEQFF. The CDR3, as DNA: TGTGCCAGCAGTGATGGGAGGTTCGGGAATGAGCAGTTCTTC.

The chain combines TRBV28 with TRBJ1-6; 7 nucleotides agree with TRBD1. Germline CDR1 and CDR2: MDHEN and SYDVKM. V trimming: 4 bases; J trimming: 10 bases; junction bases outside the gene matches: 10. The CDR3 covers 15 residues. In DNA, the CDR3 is TGTGCCAGCAGTTCCGGGCAGGGGGTTGTGTCACCCCTCCACTTT. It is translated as CASSSGQGVVSPLHF.

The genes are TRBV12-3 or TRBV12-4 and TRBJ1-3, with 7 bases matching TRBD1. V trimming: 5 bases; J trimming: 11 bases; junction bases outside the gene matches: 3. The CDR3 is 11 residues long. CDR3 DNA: TGTGCCAGCAGTCGCGGGACAGCCATATATTTT. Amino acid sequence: CASSRGTAIYF.

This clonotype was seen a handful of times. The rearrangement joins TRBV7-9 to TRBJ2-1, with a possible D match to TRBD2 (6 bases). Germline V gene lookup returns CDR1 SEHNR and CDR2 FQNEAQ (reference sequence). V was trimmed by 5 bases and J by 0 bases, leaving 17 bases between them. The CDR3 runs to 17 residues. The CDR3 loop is CASSPDPGTGSYNEQFF. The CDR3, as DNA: TGTGCCAGCAGCCCTGATCCCGGGACTGGCTCCTACAATGAGCAGTTCTTC. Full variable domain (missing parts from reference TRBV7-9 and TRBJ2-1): DTGVSQNPRHKITKRGQNVTFRCDPISEHNRLYWYRQTLGQGPEFLTYFQNEAQLEKSRLLSDRFSAERPKGSFSTLEIQRTEQGDSAMYLCASSPDPGTGSYNEQFFGPGTRLTVL.

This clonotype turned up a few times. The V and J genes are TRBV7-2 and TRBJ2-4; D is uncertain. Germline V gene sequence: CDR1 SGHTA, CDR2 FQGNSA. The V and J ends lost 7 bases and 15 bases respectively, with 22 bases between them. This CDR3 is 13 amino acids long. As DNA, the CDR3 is TGTGCCAGCACCATGGACCAGTTGATCGCTCCGTACTTC. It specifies CASTMDQLIAPYF.

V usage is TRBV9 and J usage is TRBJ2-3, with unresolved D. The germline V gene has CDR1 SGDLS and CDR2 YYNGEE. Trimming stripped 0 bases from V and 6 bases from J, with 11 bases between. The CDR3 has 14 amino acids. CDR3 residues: CASSVATPADTQYF. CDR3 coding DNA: TGTGCCAGCAGCGTAGCGACCCCCGCGGATACGCAGTATTTT.

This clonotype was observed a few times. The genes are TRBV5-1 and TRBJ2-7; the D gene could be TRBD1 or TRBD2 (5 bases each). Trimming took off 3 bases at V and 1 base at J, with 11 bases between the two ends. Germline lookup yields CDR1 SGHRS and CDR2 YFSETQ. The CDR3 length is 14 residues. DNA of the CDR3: TGCGCCAGCAGCTGGGGACCGGGGTCCTACGAGCAGTACTTC. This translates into CASSWGPGSYEQYF.

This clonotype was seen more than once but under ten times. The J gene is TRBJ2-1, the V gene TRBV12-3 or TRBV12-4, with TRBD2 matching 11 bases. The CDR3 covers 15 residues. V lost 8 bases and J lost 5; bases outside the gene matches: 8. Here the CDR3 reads CASELSGRAHNEQFF. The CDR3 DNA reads TGTGCCAGCGAGCTTAGCGGGAGGGCCCACAATGAGCAGTTCTTC.

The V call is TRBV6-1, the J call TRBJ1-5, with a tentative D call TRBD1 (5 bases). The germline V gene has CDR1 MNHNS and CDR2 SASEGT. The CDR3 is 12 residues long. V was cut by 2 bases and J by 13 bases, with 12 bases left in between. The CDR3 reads CASSEYQGDQHF. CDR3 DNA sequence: TGTGCCAGCAGTGAATATCAGGGCGATCAGCATTTT.

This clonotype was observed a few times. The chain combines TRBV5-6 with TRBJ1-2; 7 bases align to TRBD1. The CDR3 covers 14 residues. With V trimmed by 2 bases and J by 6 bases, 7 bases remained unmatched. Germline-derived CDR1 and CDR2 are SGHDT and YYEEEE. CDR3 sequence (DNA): TGTGCCAGCAGCTTCTACAGGGGTCTCAATGGCTACACCTTC. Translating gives CASSFYRGLNGYTF.

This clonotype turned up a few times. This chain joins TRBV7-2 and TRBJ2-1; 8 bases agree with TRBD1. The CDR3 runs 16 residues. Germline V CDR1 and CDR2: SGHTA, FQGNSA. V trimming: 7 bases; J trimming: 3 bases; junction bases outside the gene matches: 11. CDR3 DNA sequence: TGTGCCAGCACCCCTGCCGGGACAGGCCTCTACAATGAGCAGTTCTTC. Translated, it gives CASTPAGTGLYNEQFF.

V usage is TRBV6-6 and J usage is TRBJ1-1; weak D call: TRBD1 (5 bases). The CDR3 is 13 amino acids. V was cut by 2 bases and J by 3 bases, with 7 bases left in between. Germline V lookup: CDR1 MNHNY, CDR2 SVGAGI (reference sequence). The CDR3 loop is CASSYVGDTEAFF. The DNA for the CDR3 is TGTGCCAGCAGTTACGTGGGGGACACTGAAGCTTTCTTT.

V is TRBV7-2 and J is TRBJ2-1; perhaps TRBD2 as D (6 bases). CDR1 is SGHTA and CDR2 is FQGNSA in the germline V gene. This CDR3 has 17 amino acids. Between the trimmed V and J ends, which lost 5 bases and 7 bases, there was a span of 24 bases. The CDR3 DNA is TGTGCCAGCAGCCCAAGGCCCTGGAGGGCCATAAGGAATGAGCAGTTCTTC. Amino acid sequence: CASSPRPWRAIRNEQFF.

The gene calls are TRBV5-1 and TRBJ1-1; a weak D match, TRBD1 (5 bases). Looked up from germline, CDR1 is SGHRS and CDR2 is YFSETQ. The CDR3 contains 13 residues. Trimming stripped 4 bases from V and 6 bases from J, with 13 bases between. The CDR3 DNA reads TGCGCCAGCAGCCCCGGGACGGGCCCTGAAGCTTTCTTT. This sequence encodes CASSPGTGPEAFF.

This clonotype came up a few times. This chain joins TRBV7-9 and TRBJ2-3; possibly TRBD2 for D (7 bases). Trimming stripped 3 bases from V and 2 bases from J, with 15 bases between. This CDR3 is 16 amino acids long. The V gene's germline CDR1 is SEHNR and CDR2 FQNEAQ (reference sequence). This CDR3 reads CASSFRGGVPTDTQYF. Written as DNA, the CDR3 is TGTGCCAGCAGCTTTAGGGGGGGCGTTCCCACAGATACGCAGTATTTT. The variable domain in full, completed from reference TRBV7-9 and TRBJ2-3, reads DTGVSQNPRHKITKRGQNVTFRCDPISEHNRLYWYRQTLGQGPEFLTYFQNEAQLEKSRLLSDRFSAERPKGSFSTLEIQRTEQGDSAMYLCASSFRGGVPTDTQYFGPGTRLTVL.

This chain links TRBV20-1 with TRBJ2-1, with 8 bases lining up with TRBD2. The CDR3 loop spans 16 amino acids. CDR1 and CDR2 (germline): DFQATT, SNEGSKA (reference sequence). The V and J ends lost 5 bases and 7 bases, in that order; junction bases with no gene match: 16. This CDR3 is CSASDYTGLEGNEQFF. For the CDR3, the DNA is TGCAGTGCTTCTGATTATACGGGACTAGAGGGAAATGAGCAGTTCTTC.

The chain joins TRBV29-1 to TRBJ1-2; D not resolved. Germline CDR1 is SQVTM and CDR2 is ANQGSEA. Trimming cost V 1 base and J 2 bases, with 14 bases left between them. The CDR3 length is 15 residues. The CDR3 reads CSVEAHPSPNYGYTF. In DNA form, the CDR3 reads TGCAGCGTTGAAGCGCACCCAAGCCCGAACTATGGCTACACCTTC.

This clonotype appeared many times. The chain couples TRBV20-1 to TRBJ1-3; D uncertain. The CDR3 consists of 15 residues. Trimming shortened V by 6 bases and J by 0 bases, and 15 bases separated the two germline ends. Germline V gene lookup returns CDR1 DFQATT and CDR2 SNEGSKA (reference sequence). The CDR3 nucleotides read TGCAGTGCCCCGAGGCCACACTACTCTGGAAACACCATATATTTT. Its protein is CSAPRPHYSGNTIYF.

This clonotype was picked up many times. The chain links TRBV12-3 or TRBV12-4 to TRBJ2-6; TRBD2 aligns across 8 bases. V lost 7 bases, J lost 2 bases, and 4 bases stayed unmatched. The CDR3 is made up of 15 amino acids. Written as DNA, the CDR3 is TGTGCCAGCACTCCGGGGGGGACTGGGGCCAACGTCCTGACTTTC. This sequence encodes CASTPGGTGANVLTF.

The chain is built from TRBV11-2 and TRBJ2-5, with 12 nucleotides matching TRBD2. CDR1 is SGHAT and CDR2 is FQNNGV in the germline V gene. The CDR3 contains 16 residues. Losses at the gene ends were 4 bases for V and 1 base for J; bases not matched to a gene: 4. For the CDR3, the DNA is TGTGCCAGCAGCTCGGGACTAGCGGGCATCCAAGAGACCCAGTACTTC. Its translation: CASSSGLAGIQETQYF.

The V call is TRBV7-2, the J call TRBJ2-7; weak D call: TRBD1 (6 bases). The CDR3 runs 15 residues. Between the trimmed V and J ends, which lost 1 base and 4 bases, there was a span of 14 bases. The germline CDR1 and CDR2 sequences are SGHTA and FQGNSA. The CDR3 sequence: CASSLVAGVSYEQYF. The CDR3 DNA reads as TGTGCCAGCAGCTTAGTCGCAGGGGTTTCGTACGAGCAGTACTTC.